One sample yielded the 32 T cell receptor beta chains listed below, sequenced in a study of tumor-infiltrating lymphocytes in oesophageal squamous cell carcinoma (dated by TCRdb to about 2016). The library was produced with PCR. Sequencer: Illumina HiSeq 2000. Using fastp trimming at Q25 and MiXCR clonotype assembly, TCRdb reanalyzed the public sequencing data and kept in-frame beta chains. Each entry is one CDR3 protein sequence, shown with its most common DNA and genes. For this sample there are about 14,000 distinct CDR3 sequences; 45% to 55% appear just once. The ten largest clonotypes hold less than 60% of the sample. Material for sequencing was blood. The receptors originated from a male donor with esophageal squamous cell carcinoma.

This clonotype was counted once. The gene calls are TRBV6-8 and TRBJ2-3; D may be TRBD2 (6 bases). The germline gives CDR1 MNHGY, CDR2 SAAAGT. The CDR3 is 13 amino acids. Trimming removed 7 bases at V and 7 bases at J, with 15 bases between. The CDR3 here is CASTAKGRYTQYF. The CDR3 region has the DNA TGTGCCAGCACGGCCAAAGGGAGGTATACGCAGTATTTT.

This clonotype appeared a few times. V and J are TRBV19 and TRBJ2-7; D may be TRBD1 or TRBD2 (5 bases each). Germline V gene lookup returns CDR1 LNHDA and CDR2 SQIVND (reference sequence). The germline V and J ends were trimmed by 3 bases and 2 bases, with 11 bases remaining between them. The CDR3 covers 14 residues. The CDR3 DNA reads as TGTGCCAGTAGTATGGTTCCGGGGCCCTACGAGCAGTACTTC. Amino acids: CASSMVPGPYEQYF.

This clonotype showed up many times. This chain links TRBV6-1 with TRBJ2-6; D is unclear. The CDR3 is made up of 15 amino acids. CDR1 and CDR2 from the germline V gene are MNHNS and SASEGT. V shed 6 bases and J shed 1 base, with 10 bases lying between them. This chain's CDR3 is CASRGQSSGANVLTF. The CDR3 DNA reads TGTGCCAGCAGGGGTCAATCTTCTGGGGCCAACGTCCTGACTTTC.

The chain recombines TRBV6-8 with TRBJ2-4; 9 positions agree with TRBD1. Per germline, CDR1 MNHGY and CDR2 SAAAGT. This CDR3 region has 15 residues. J was trimmed by 0 bases and V by 9 bases; bases with no gene match: 6. The DNA of the CDR3 is TGTGCCAGTACAGGGGGCTCCCTAGCCAAAAACATTCAGTACTTC. It codes for CASTGGSLAKNIQYF.

This chain uses TRBV24-1 with TRBJ2-7; TRBD1 matches 8 bases. The end of the DNA is better explained by TRBJ2-1, so the J call may be wrong. There are 17 residues in the CDR3. Germline V CDR1 and CDR2: KGHDR, SFDVKD. CDR3 sequence reads: CATSDTKGQGTYNEQFF. CDR3 bases: TGTGCCACCAGTGACACAAAAGGACAGGGTACCTACAATGAGCAGTTCTTC.

The chain combines TRBV10-3 with TRBJ2-7; possible D gene TRBD2, 5 bases. The J call is uncertain, as TRBJ2-1 better fits the DNA end. The CDR3 extends over 14 amino acids. Germline-derived CDR1 and CDR2 are ENHRY and SYGVKD. CDR3 sequence reads: CAISESLRGNEQFF. Here the CDR3 DNA reads TGTGCCATCAGTGAGAGCCTACGAGGGAATGAGCAGTTCTTC.

The V gene is TRBV10-2, the J gene TRBJ2-2; D is uncertain. The CDR3 length is 13 residues. Germline values: CDR1 WSHSY, CDR2 SAAADI. V was cut by 2 bases and J by 3 bases, with 4 bases left in between. The CDR3 reads CASSETYTGELFF. The CDR3 DNA reads TGCGCCAGCAGTGAGACCTACACCGGGGAGCTGTTTTTT.

The sample holds a few counts of this clonotype. This CDR3 fails to terminate in the conserved phenylalanine or tryptophan, so it likely reflects a read error. The DNA is omitted, as the CDR3 cannot be located on it reliably, and the CDR3 follows TCRdb's listing. The V gene is TRBV10-3, the J gene TRBJ2-5; the tabulated D call, TRBD2, remains unverified against the DNA. The CDR3 spans 17 amino acids, including both terminal residues. Germline assignment: CDR1 ENHRY and CDR2 SYGVKD. CDR3 in amino acids: CAISEYGSRAYGYTFGS.

This clonotype has ten or more counts. This chain uses TRBV28 with TRBJ2-3; maybe TRBD1 (6 bases). CDR1 MDHEN and CDR2 SYDVKM come from the germline V gene. V lost 6 bases and J lost 1, with 8 bases in between. The CDR3 consists of 13 residues. CDR3 protein: CASRRQGTDTQYF. CDR3 coding DNA: TGTGCCAGCAGAAGACAGGGCACAGATACGCAGTATTTT.

The V and J genes are TRBV7-3 and TRBJ2-3, with D tentatively TRBD1 (6 bases). TRBJ2-1 matches the DNA end more closely, so the J call is doubtful. Germline CDR1 and CDR2: SGHTA and FQGTGA. The CDR3 consists of 13 residues. CDR3 region: CASSPGEFYEQFF. In nucleotides, the CDR3 is TGTGCCAGCAGTCCAGGGGAGTTCTACGAGCAGTTCTTC.

This clonotype was counted only a few times. The chain recombines TRBV12-3 or TRBV12-4 with TRBJ2-5, with D unclear. The J call may be in error: the DNA end matches TRBJ2-7 better. CDR3 length: 13 amino acids. The CDR3 loop is CASSPTAWPEQYF. The CDR3 nucleotides are TGTGCCAGCAGTCCGACCGCTTGGCCCGAGCAGTACTTC.

The J gene is TRBJ2-5, the V gene TRBV7-6, with D unclear. With the DNA end fitting TRBJ2-7 better, the J assignment may be wrong. The CDR3 consists of 14 residues. Germline V gene sequence: CDR1 SGHVS, CDR2 FNYEAQ. CDR3 nucleotides: TGTGCCAGCAGCTTTTCCTACGTCCTAGGCGAGCAGTACTTC. Its protein is CASSFSYVLGEQYF.

A remark on this clonotype: This CDR3 is missing its conserved last phenylalanine or tryptophan, likely due to a read error. The limits of the CDR3 on the DNA are not certain, so only TCRdb's listed CDR3 is given. The J gene is TRBJ2-6, the V gene TRBV7-3; the D call TRBD2 from the table was never checked on the DNA. The CDR3 extends over 19 residues, inclusive of both ends. Looked up from germline, CDR1 is SGHTA and CDR2 is FQGTGA. This CDR3 is CASSLDPSGSYTDTQYFGA.

The genes are TRBV11-3 and TRBJ2-1, with 9 bases aligning to TRBD1. The CDR3 is 16 amino acids. V shed 5 bases, J shed 4 bases, and the junction held 9 bases outside the gene matches. Germline CDR1 SGHNT, CDR2 YENEEA. DNA of the CDR3: TGTGCCAGCAGCCCGCGACAGGGACAGGGATACAATGAGCAGTTCTTC. Translation: CASSPRQGQGYNEQFF.

There are many counts of this clonotype. This clone may be a read error of a much larger clone one base away. The rearrangement links TRBV7-3 to TRBJ2-1, with unresolved D. The CDR3 loop spans 13 amino acids. CDR1 is SGHTA and CDR2 is FQGTGA in the germline V gene. The V end lost 3 bases, the J end lost 10 bases, and 13 bases lay between the germline ends. Written as DNA, the CDR3 is TGTGCCAGCAGCTTCCTTCCGCTCGGCGAGCAGTTCTTC. Its protein product is CASSFLPLGEQFF.

In regard to this clonotype: This likely comes from a read error, as the CDR3 has no conserved phenylalanine or tryptophan at its end. Because the CDR3's place on the DNA is in doubt, the DNA is left out and the CDR3 is given as listed by TCRdb. The rearrangement joins TRBV10-3 to TRBJ2-5; TRBD1 reflects the table's D call only, with no check against the DNA. Germline V gene lookup returns CDR1 ENHRY and CDR2 SYGVKD. The CDR3 adds up to 15 amino acids, both ends counted. The CDR3 loop reads CAISPGGSDGYTFGS.

This clonotype is medium-sized in the sample. The chain recombines TRBV28 with TRBJ2-1; D possibly corresponds to TRBD2 (6 bases). V was shortened by 5 bases and J by 7 bases, with 15 bases between the two germline ends. Germline V gene lookup returns CDR1 MDHEN and CDR2 SYDVKM. The CDR3 spans 14 residues. The CDR3 DNA sequence: TGTGCCAGCAGTGTAATAGGGAGCGGGAATGAGCAGTTCTTC. Amino acid sequence: CASSVIGSGNEQFF.

Within the sample, this clonotype is medium-sized. The V and J genes are TRBV7-2 and TRBJ1-2; 8 bases fit TRBD1. This CDR3 has 13 amino acids. The germline CDR1 and CDR2 sequences are SGHTA and FQGNSA. V gave up 5 bases and J gave up 4 bases; unmatched junction bases: 3. The CDR3 DNA follows: TGTGCCAGCAGCCGAACAGGGGGCTATGGCTACACCTTC. It translates to CASSRTGGYGYTF.

Concerning this clonotype: This CDR3 is missing its conserved last phenylalanine or tryptophan, likely due to a read error. The rearrangement joins TRBV6-6 to TRBJ2-4, with D tentatively TRBD2 (5 bases). TRBJ2-1 matches the DNA end more closely, so the J call is doubtful. This CDR3 has 12 residues. Germline V gene data show CDR1 as MNHNY and CDR2 as SVGAGI (reference sequence). CDR3 amino acids: CASTVERGEQFV. DNA of the CDR3: TGTGCCAGCACAGTTGAACGGGGTGAGCAGTTCGTC.

The chain couples TRBV5-1 to TRBJ1-2, with D perhaps matching TRBD1 (5 bases). Trimming took 9 bases from V and 1 from J, leaving 25 bases between them. CDR3 length: 17 residues. Germline values: CDR1 SGHRS, CDR2 YFSETQ. DNA of the CDR3: TGCGCCACCTCCCCTTGGGGACCGAACGTCGATAACTATGGCTACACCTTC. This encodes CATSPWGPNVDNYGYTF.

This chain links TRBV7-2 with TRBJ2-3; D is tentatively TRBD1 or TRBD2 (6 bases each). CDR1 and CDR2 (germline): SGHTA, FQGNSA. V dropped 7 bases and J dropped 0 bases, with 11 bases sitting between them. This CDR3 region has 14 residues. The CDR3 sequence: CASMTGASTDTQYF. The DNA of the CDR3 is TGTGCCAGCATGACGGGGGCTAGCACAGATACGCAGTATTTT. The full variable domain, rest sourced from reference TRBV7-2 and TRBJ2-3, is GAGVSQSPSNKVTEKGKDVELRCDPISGHTALYWYRQSLGQGLEFLIYFQGNSAPDKSGLPSDRFSAERTGGSVSTLTIQRTQQEDSAVYLCASMTGASTDTQYFGPGTRLTVL.

This clonotype was seen many times. One base away lies a much larger clone, so this may be a sequencing read error. The genes are TRBV28 and TRBJ2-5; D is perhaps TRBD2 (6 bases). CDR1 and CDR2 from the germline V gene are MDHEN and SYDVKM. CDR3 length: 15 residues. V was cut by 5 bases and J by 11 bases, with 24 bases left in between. CDR3 sequence reads: CASSRSGVTYNEQYF. The CDR3 DNA follows: TGTGCCAGCAGTAGGTCGGGAGTAACCTACAATGAGCAGTACTTC.

Worth noting for this clonotype: A read error is likely, as this CDR3 ends without the conserved phenylalanine or tryptophan. It is unclear where the CDR3 begins or ends on the DNA, so no DNA is shown, and the CDR3 is as TCRdb lists it. The chain has TRBV11-2 and TRBJ2-5; TRBD2 was called by the table and not checked on the DNA. Germline values: CDR1 SGHAT, CDR2 FQNNGV. The CDR3 extends over 21 residues, inclusive of both ends. CDR3: CASMKSWGASGRRYNQQFFGS.

This clonotype was seen a few times. The J gene is TRBJ2-7, the V gene TRBV28, with TRBD2 matching 13 bases. The CDR3 covers 15 residues. CDR1 and CDR2 from the germline V gene are MDHEN and SYDVKM. Trimming removed 5 bases from V and 4 bases from J; junction bases left unmatched: 5. This CDR3 reads CASSPWTSGSYEQYF. The CDR3 DNA sequence: TGTGCCAGCAGTCCGTGGACTAGCGGGAGTTACGAGCAGTACTTC.

This clonotype was observed at least ten times. The chain employs TRBV11-3 and TRBJ2-4; 7 bases are a match to TRBD1. CDR1 and CDR2 from the germline V gene are SGHNT and YENEEA. Unmatched junction bases numbered 4, after V lost 8 bases and J lost 0 bases. The CDR3 runs 14 residues. The CDR3, as DNA: TGTGCCAGCGCGGACAGGCTAGCCAAAAACATTCAGTACTTC. Its protein is CASADRLAKNIQYF.

This clonotype has just one count. This chain uses TRBV7-3 with TRBJ2-7; the D is unclear. The DNA matches TRBJ2-5 better at its end, which makes the J call doubtful. The CDR3 covers 14 residues. Germline V CDR1 and CDR2: SGHTA, FQGTGA. The CDR3 coding sequence is TGTGCCAGCAGCTTATCCACCGCCGGTGAGACCCAGTACTTC. Amino acids: CASSLSTAGETQYF.

In this sample, this clonotype turned up a few times. V is TRBV12-3 or TRBV12-4 and J is TRBJ1-1; 8 nucleotides match TRBD1. The CDR3 is 15 residues long. J lost 1 base, V lost 6 bases, and 7 bases had no gene match. In nucleotides, the CDR3 is TGTGCCAGCAGCCGAGGACAGGGAGGGAACACTGAAGCTTTCTTT. Amino acid sequence: CASSRGQGGNTEAFF.

In its sample, this clonotype was seen many times. The V call is TRBV11-2, the J call TRBJ2-1; D tentatively fits TRBD1 or TRBD2 (5 bases each). Trimming took 4 bases from V and 0 from J, leaving 16 bases between them. Germline V CDR1 and CDR2: SGHAT, FQNNGV. This CDR3 has 17 amino acids. The DNA of the CDR3 is TGTGCCAGCAGCTCTCCAACCGGGACCCCCTCCTACAATGAGCAGTTCTTC. Its translation: CASSSPTGTPSYNEQFF.

About this clonotype: A read error is likely, as this CDR3 ends without the conserved phenylalanine or tryptophan. No DNA is shown, since the ends of the CDR3 on it are uncertain; the CDR3 is the one TCRdb lists. J is TRBJ2-3 and V is TRBV7-6; TRBD1 reflects the table's D call only, with no check against the DNA. The germline V gene encodes CDR1 SGHVS and CDR2 FNYEAQ. The CDR3 sequence runs 16 residues, both termini included. The CDR3 region is CASSLARGGETQYFGP.

The chain employs TRBV5-1 and TRBJ2-2; 7 bases are a match to TRBD2. Germline lookup yields CDR1 SGHRS and CDR2 YFSETQ. This CDR3 has 15 amino acids. Trimming took 5 bases from V and 0 from J; bases not matched to a gene: 4. CDR3 in amino acids: CASRQAGTNTGELFF. The DNA of the CDR3 is TGCGCCAGCAGACAAGCGGGAACGAACACCGGGGAGCTGTTTTTT. Supplemented by reference TRBV5-1 and TRBJ2-2, the full variable domain reads KAGVTQTPRYLIKTRGQQVTLSCSPISGHRSVSWYQQTPGQGLQFLFEYFSETQRNKGNFPGRFSGRQFSNSRSEMNVSTLELGDSALYLCASRQAGTNTGELFFGEGSRLTVL.

This chain links TRBV7-6 with TRBJ2-6, with unresolved D. With the DNA end fitting TRBJ2-1 better, the J assignment may be wrong. Per the germline V gene, CDR1 is SGHVS and CDR2 is FNYEAQ. The length of the CDR3 is 12 residues. Here the CDR3 DNA reads TGTGCCAGCAGCTTAGACGTCAATGAGCAGTTCTTC. This translates into CASSLDVNEQFF.

This clonotype appeared once. The chain combines TRBV12-3 or TRBV12-4 with TRBJ1-1; D remains unclear. This CDR3 comprises 13 residues. Trimming took 3 bases from V and 3 from J, leaving 8 bases between them. CDR3 protein: CASSFNWDTEAFF. CDR3 DNA: TGTGCCAGCAGTTTCAATTGGGACACTGAAGCTTTCTTT.